These 23 T cell receptor beta chains came from one sample sequenced in a study of PD-L1 blockade in urothelial cancer. The method was immunoSEQ multiplex PCR; TCRdb's version includes in-frame clones alone and lacks a portion of them. The top ten hold 4.5% to 5.5% of the sample, which has 70,000 to 75,000 clones, around four fifths seen once. Here the sequenced sample was PBMCs, taken around atezolizumab (anti-PD-L1) treatment. These receptors came from an older man with urothelial cancer.

The CDR3 region is CASSRAGEKTQYF. The CDR3 DNA reads TGTGCCAGCTCAAGGGCAGGGGAGAAGACCCAGTACTTC. This chain joins TRBV18 and TRBJ2-5; possible D gene TRBD1, 6 bases. The CDR3 spans 13 residues. The germline V gene has CDR1 KGHSH and CDR2 LQKENI. Trimming removed 5 bases at V and 6 bases at J, with 13 bases between.

V and J are TRBV18 and TRBJ2-3, with 14 bases lining up with TRBD2. V lost 5 bases, J lost 2 bases, and 18 bases stayed unmatched. Germline V gives CDR1 KGHSH, CDR2 LQKENI. The CDR3 loop spans 21 amino acids. The CDR3 DNA sequence: TGTGCCAGCTCATATTGGTCCGGGACTAGCGGGAGTTCCGCCTCCACAGATACGCAGTATTTT. This sequence encodes CASSYWSGTSGSSASTDTQYF.

The chain uses TRBV11-1 and TRBJ2-7; 7 bases line up with TRBD1. Germline loops: CDR1 SGHAT, CDR2 FQDESV (reference sequence). V lost 5 bases to trimming and J lost 2 bases; unmatched junction nucleotides: 9. This CDR3 has 15 residues. CDR3 amino acids: CASSPPGTATYEQYF. CDR3 bases: TGTGCCAGCAGCCCGCCTGGGACAGCAACCTACGAGCAGTACTTC.

This clone was picked up a small number of times. The J gene is TRBJ2-1, the V gene TRBV18, with a weak D call TRBD2 (5 bases). V gave up 3 bases and J gave up 5 bases, with 11 bases separating them. Germline assignment: CDR1 KGHSH and CDR2 LQKENI. The length of the CDR3 is 14 residues. CDR3 sequence reads: CASSPPTRNNEQFF. CDR3 nucleotide sequence: TGTGCCAGCTCACCCCCTACTAGAAACAATGAGCAGTTCTTC.

The chain joins TRBV9 to TRBJ2-1; 13 bases match TRBD2. Germline V gene data show CDR1 as SGDLS and CDR2 as YYNGEE. V gave up 3 bases and J gave up 5 bases; unmatched junction bases: 8. The CDR3 has 17 amino acids. In DNA, the CDR3 is TGTGCCAGCAGCGAAGGGACTAGCGGGATCGGGAACAATGAGCAGTTCTTC. It encodes CASSEGTSGIGNNEQFF.

CDR3 amino acids: CASSMGTSGFF. The CDR3 bases are TGTGCCAGTAGTATGGGGACTAGTGGGTTCTTC. The chain has TRBV19 and TRBJ2-1; TRBD2 agrees at 8 bases. This CDR3 has 11 residues. Germline values: CDR1 LNHDA, CDR2 SQIVND (reference sequence). Germline trimming cut 3 bases from V and 15 bases from J; bases unmatched to any gene: 4. The entire variable domain, with the rest obtained from reference TRBV19 and TRBJ2-1, is as follows: DGGITQSPKYLFRKEGQNVTLSCEQNLNHDAMYWYRQDPGQGLRLIYYSQIVNDFQKGDIAEGYSVSREKKESFPLTVTSAQKNPTAFYLCASSMGTSGFFGPGTRLTVL.

The V and J genes are TRBV5-1 and TRBJ1-2, with a weak D call TRBD1 (5 bases). The V and J ends lost 0 bases and 4 bases respectively, with 7 bases between them. The V gene's germline CDR1 is SGHRS and CDR2 YFSETQ. CDR3 length: 13 residues. CDR3 in DNA: TGCGCCAGCAGCTTGGAGGGGCTCTATGGCTACACCTTC. Its translation: CASSLEGLYGYTF.

A single count supports this clone. This chain connects TRBV2 to TRBJ2-4; D is perhaps TRBD2 (6 bases). The CDR3 loop spans 11 amino acids. The germline gives CDR1 SNHLY, CDR2 FYNNEI. V lost 3 bases and J 15 bases, leaving 12 bases between the germline ends. The CDR3 DNA reads as TGTGCCAGCAGTGAGGGGGACGGGAGGTACTTC. Amino acid sequence: CASSEGDGRYF.

The chain joins TRBV5-8 to TRBJ2-6; 9 nucleotides line up with TRBD1. Trimming took 0 bases from V and 2 from J; bases not matched to a gene: 3. CDR1 and CDR2 (germline): SGHTS, YDEGEE. There are 17 residues in the CDR3. In DNA, the CDR3 is TGTGCCAGCAGCTTGGTACAGGGGGCCGCTGGGGCCAACGTCCTGACTTTC. As protein: CASSLVQGAAGANVLTF.

J is TRBJ2-1 and V is TRBV5-1; 7 bases map to TRBD2. Germline V gene lookup returns CDR1 SGHRS and CDR2 YFSETQ. There are 14 residues in the CDR3. Unmatched junction bases numbered 6, after V lost 3 bases and J lost 6 bases. CDR3 DNA sequence: TGCGCCAGCAGCTCAGGACTAGTAATCAATGAGCAGTTCTTC. Translating gives CASSSGLVINEQFF.

This chain joins TRBV28 and TRBJ1-2; 7 bases agree with TRBD1. CDR3 length: 14 residues. V lost 8 bases and J lost 2; bases outside the gene matches: 8. CDR1 is MDHEN and CDR2 is SYDVKM in the germline V gene. The CDR3 is CASLTQGKNYGYTF. The CDR3, as DNA: TGTGCCAGCCTAACACAGGGGAAAAACTATGGCTACACCTTC.

This clone has just one count. This rearrangement joins TRBV6-5 to TRBJ2-1, with 7 bases lining up with TRBD2. This CDR3 contains 15 residues. Germline V CDR1 and CDR2: MNHEY, SVGAGI. V shed 6 bases, J shed 4 bases, and the junction held 9 bases outside the gene matches. The CDR3 nucleotides read TGTGCCAGCAGACCCGGACTAGTTACGTACAATGAGCAGTTCTTC. Translation: CASRPGLVTYNEQFF.

V usage is TRBV28 and J usage is TRBJ1-2; 9 positions agree with TRBD1. The CDR3 covers 15 residues. Germline V gives CDR1 MDHEN, CDR2 SYDVKM. Trimming took 5 bases from V and 2 from J; bases not matched to a gene: 6. Written as DNA, the CDR3 is TGTGCCAGCAGTGCGGGGACAGGGCCCAACTATGGCTACACCTTC. Translating it yields CASSAGTGPNYGYTF.

The chain recombines TRBV5-1 with TRBJ2-7; the D is unclear. V was pared by 4 bases and J by 4 bases, with 18 bases between. This CDR3 region has 15 residues. Germline V gives CDR1 SGHRS, CDR2 YFSETQ. This CDR3 reads CASSPKELPGYEQYF. The CDR3 DNA reads as TGCGCCAGCAGCCCGAAGGAGTTACCCGGATACGAGCAGTACTTC.

The chain joins TRBV10-2 to TRBJ1-5, with 8 bases that match TRBD1. Germline V lookup: CDR1 WSHSY, CDR2 SAAADI. With 4 bases clipped from V and 9 bases from J, the junction kept 11 bases outside the gene matches. The CDR3 is made up of 15 amino acids. The CDR3 DNA reads as TGCGCCAGCAGTGTTACCTCGGACAGGGTTCTGCCCCAGCATTTT. This sequence encodes CASSVTSDRVLPQHF.

A few counts support this clone. The chain combines TRBV13 with TRBJ2-3; 8 nucleotides agree with TRBD1. The CDR3 has 23 amino acids. V lost 1 base to trimming and J lost 0 bases; unmatched junction nucleotides: 24. Germline CDR1 PRHDT, CDR2 FYEKMQ (reference sequence). The DNA of the CDR3 is TGTGCCAGCAGCTTAGACCCCCTGGCCGTCCAGGGGGCCAGTATCTTAAGCACAGATACGCAGTATTTT. As protein: CASSLDPLAVQGASILSTDTQYF.

The chain carries TRBV29-1 and TRBJ2-7; D possibly corresponds to TRBD1 (5 bases). CDR1 SQVTM and CDR2 ANQGSEA come from the germline V gene. This CDR3 comprises 15 residues. V was pared by 3 bases and J by 7 bases, with 22 bases between. CDR3 protein: CSVDFTGPPFAEQYF. The CDR3 nucleotides read TGCAGCGTTGACTTTACAGGTCCTCCATTCGCAGAGCAGTACTTC.

This clone was observed once. This chain connects TRBV5-1 to TRBJ1-2; D remains ambiguous. This CDR3 comprises 16 residues. V was trimmed by 2 bases and J by 5 bases, leaving 19 bases between them. Germline V gene sequence: CDR1 SGHRS, CDR2 YFSETQ. In DNA form, the CDR3 reads TGCGCCAGCAGCTTCGAGGTTTCCTCGGATTGGTATGGCTACACCTTC. It is translated as CASSFEVSSDWYGYTF.

This clone showed up just a few times. The V gene is TRBV25-1, the J gene TRBJ2-1; TRBD1 might be the D (5 bases). Germline-derived CDR1 and CDR2 are MGHDK and SYGVNS. Trimming removed 2 bases from V and 6 bases from J, with 11 bases in between. CDR3 size: 14 residues. The CDR3 DNA reads TGTGCCAGCAGTGAAGCTGCGACAGTCAATGAGCAGTTCTTC. Amino acid sequence: CASSEAATVNEQFF.

V usage is TRBV4-2 and J usage is TRBJ2-2; TRBD2 is a possible D gene (5 bases). The CDR3 sequence is 14 residues long. In germline, CDR1 is LGHNA, CDR2 YNFKEQ. The V and J ends lost 5 bases and 4 bases respectively, with 11 bases between them. Written as DNA, the CDR3 is TGTGCCAGCAGCACCCTCCGGGGCACCGGGGAGCTGTTTTTT. It translates to CASSTLRGTGELFF.

The rearrangement uses TRBV5-1 and TRBJ2-3, with D uncertain. This CDR3 has 12 amino acids. The V gene lost 7 bases and the J gene lost 5 bases, with 11 bases spanning the gap. In germline, CDR1 is SGHRS, CDR2 YFSETQ. Here the CDR3 reads CASQGDRDTQYF. CDR3 bases: TGCGCCAGCCAAGGAGACCGAGATACGCAGTATTTT.

In its sample, this clone was seen once. The rearrangement links TRBV6-5 to TRBJ2-7; 7 bases are a match to TRBD2. The J segment lost 3 bases and the V segment lost 2 bases, leaving 1 base of the junction unmatched. This CDR3 contains 13 residues. Germline V lookup: CDR1 MNHEY, CDR2 SVGAGI. The CDR3 DNA follows: TGTGCCAGCAGTTACGGGACTAACTACGAGCAGTACTTC. The encoded protein is CASSYGTNYEQYF.

V gene TRBV5-1 combines with J gene TRBJ2-5; 9 nucleotides match TRBD1. Germline CDR1 is SGHRS and CDR2 is YFSETQ. V was pared by 3 bases and J by 4 bases, with 4 bases of the junction left unmatched. The length of the CDR3 is 14 residues. The DNA for the CDR3 is TGCGCCAGCAGCTGGGGACAGGGCCGAGAGACCCAGTACTTC. Its translation: CASSWGQGRETQYF.